The clone carrying this T cell receptor beta chain was counted many times. Its antigen is unknown. This sample is part of a study of T cells in Graves' hyperthyroidism and ophthalmopathy. Study findings and constraints: Progression to ophthalmopathy was predicted a median of roughly seven months early.

Trimming cost V 5 bases and J 0 bases, with 22 bases left between them. CDR1 SGHVS and CDR2 FQNEAQ come from the germline V gene. The CDR3 has 18 amino acids. RNA transcripts yielded amplified TCR beta CDR3 regions. The HTBI set primed first-round TCR CDR3 RT-PCR. TCRdb re-analysed the multiplex PCR reads in MiXCR, keeping a single row per CDR3 protein. The sample shows hundreds of thousands of distinct CDR3 sequences, about 14% of them seen only once. This receptor was taken from a woman aged 40 to 50 with Graves' ophthalmopathy. Sequencing was performed on blood. The chain combines TRBV7-8 with TRBJ1-1, with D possibly being TRBD1 (5 bases). The CDR3 nucleotides read TGTGCCAGCAGCCGTCGAGGGGTTGGGGATCCCTTGAACACTGAAGCTTTCTTT. Its protein is CASSRRGVGDPLNTEAFF.